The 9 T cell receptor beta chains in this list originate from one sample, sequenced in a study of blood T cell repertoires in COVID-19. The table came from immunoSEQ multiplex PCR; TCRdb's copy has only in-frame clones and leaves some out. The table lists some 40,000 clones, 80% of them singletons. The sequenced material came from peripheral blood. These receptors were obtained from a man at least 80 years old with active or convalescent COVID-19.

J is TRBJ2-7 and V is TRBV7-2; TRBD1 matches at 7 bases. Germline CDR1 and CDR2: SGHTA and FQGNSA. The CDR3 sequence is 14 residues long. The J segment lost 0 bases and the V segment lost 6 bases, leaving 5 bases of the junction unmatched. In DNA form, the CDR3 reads TGTGCCAGCAGTCCGACAGGGAGCTCCTACGAGCAGTACTTC. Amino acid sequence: CASSPTGSSYEQYF.

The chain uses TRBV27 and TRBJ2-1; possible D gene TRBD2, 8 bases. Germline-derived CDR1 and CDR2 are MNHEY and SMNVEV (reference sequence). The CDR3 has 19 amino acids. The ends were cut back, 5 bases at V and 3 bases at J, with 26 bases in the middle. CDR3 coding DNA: TGTGCCAGCAGTCCAGATTGGGACAGAGGGACTAGTTTCTACAATGAGCAGTTCTTC. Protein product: CASSPDWDRGTSFYNEQFF.

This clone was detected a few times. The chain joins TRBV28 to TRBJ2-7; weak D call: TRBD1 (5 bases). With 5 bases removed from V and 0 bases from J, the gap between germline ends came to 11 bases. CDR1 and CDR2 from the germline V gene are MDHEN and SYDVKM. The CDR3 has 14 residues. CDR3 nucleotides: TGTGCCAGCAGTCCCACGACAGCCTCCTACGAGCAGTACTTC. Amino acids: CASSPTTASYEQYF.

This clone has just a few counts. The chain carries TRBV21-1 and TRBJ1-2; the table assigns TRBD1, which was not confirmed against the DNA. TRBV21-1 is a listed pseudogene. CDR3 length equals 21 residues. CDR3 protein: CASSKEGAGGHGQTNPYGYTF. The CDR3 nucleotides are TGTGCCAGCAGCAAAGAAGGGGCAGGGGGACACGGCCAAACGAACCCTTATGGCTACACCTTC.

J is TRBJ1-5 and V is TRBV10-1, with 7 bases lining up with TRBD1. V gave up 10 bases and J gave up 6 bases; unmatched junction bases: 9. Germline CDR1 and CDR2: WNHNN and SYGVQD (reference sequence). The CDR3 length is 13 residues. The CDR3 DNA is TGCGCCACAAAAGACAGGGTGCCTCAGCCCCAGCATTTT. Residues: CATKDRVPQPQHF.

The CDR3 loop is CASSDSQSNTGELFF. In DNA form, the CDR3 reads TGTGCCAGCAGTGACAGTCAGTCGAACACCGGGGAGCTGTTTTTT. The V gene is TRBV2, the J gene TRBJ2-2; no clear D. Germline V gives CDR1 SNHLY, CDR2 FYNNEI. This CDR3 is 15 amino acids long. V was pared by 3 bases and J by 0 bases, with 8 bases between.

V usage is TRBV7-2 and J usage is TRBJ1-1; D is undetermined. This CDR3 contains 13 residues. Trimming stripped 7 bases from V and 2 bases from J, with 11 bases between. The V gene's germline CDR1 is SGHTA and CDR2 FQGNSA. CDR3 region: CASTLSQNTEAFF. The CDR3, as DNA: TGTGCCAGCACACTCTCGCAAAACACTGAAGCTTTCTTT.

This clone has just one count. This CDR3 reads CASSPGQGPYEQYF. The CDR3 nucleotides are TGTGCCAGTAGCCCGGGACAGGGCCCCTACGAGCAGTACTTC. V is TRBV19 and J is TRBJ2-7; 9 bases are a match to TRBD1. Trimming removed 6 bases from V and 2 bases from J; junction bases left unmatched: 5. Germline CDR1 LNHDA, CDR2 SQIVND (reference sequence). This CDR3 is built from 14 residues. The whole variable domain, filled in from reference TRBV19 and TRBJ2-7, reads DGGITQSPKYLFRKEGQNVTLSCEQNLNHDAMYWYRQDPGQGLRLIYYSQIVNDFQKGDIAEGYSVSREKKESFPLTVTSAQKNPTAFYLCASSPGQGPYEQYFGPGTRLTVT.

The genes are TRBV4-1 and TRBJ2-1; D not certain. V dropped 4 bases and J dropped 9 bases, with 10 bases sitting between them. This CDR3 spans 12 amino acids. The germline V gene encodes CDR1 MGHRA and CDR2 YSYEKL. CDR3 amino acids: CASSPPAVEQFF. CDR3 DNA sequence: TGCGCCAGCAGCCCCCCTGCGGTTGAGCAGTTCTTC.